This T cell receptor (beta chain) was identified in a study of blood T cell repertoires in COVID-19. The wider study: Samples came from the United States, Italy and Spain, spanning acute and convalescent COVID-19. T cells, B-cell-depleted T cells, or PBMCs supplied cDNA or gDNA.

In the original processing: Researchers report that nucleated cell counts were estimated from reference gene primer amplification. TCRdb's table, derived via immunoSEQ multiplex PCR, lists solely in-frame clones and lacks some. V and J calls and clone size are given by that table; D and trimming were obtained from the DNA. In the table there are a few hundred thousand clones, 90% of which are singletons. CDR3 length equals 11 residues. Per germline, CDR1 DFQATT and CDR2 SNEGSKA (reference sequence). V shed 1 base and J shed 11 bases, with 9 bases lying between them. Sequenced: PBMCs or T cells enriched from blood (not recorded which). This TCR was recovered from a man aged 30 to 39 who had been exposed to COVID-19. This rearrangement joins TRBV20-1 to TRBJ1-5; D gene ambiguous. As DNA, the CDR3 is TGCAGTGCTAGAGCAGAGGCAGCCCAGCATTTT. This translates into CSARAEAAQHF.